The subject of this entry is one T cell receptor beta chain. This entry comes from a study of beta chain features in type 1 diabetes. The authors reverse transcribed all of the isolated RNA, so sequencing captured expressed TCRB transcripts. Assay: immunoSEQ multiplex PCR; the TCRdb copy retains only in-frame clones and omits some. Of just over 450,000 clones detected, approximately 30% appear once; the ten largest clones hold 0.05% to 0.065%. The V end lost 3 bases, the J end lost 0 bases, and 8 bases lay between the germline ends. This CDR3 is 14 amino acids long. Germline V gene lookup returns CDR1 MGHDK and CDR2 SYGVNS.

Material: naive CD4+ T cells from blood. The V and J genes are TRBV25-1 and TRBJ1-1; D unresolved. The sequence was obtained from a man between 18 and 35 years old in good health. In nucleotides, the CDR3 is TGTGCCAGCAGTGAGCGACTGCTGAACACTGAAGCTTTCTTT. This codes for CASSERLLNTEAFF.